These 8 T cell receptor beta chains were all obtained from the same sample, sequenced in a study of T cells after posttransplantation cyclophosphamide. Generated by immunoSEQ multiplex PCR, the TCRdb table keeps only in-frame clones and is missing some. The sample has 20,000 to 25,000 clones, 73% seen once; the top ten hold about 0.7%. Source material: memory CD4+ T cells sorted from PBMCs. The source is a woman between 55 and 75 years old in good health, CMV-negative, and a related stem cell transplant donor.

V is TRBV2 and J is TRBJ2-7, with a weak D call TRBD1 (5 bases). Trimming removed 5 bases at V and 0 bases at J, with 14 bases between. Germline V lookup: CDR1 SNHLY, CDR2 FYNNEI. The CDR3 is 15 residues long. The CDR3 DNA reads as TGTGCCAGCAGTTTCTCACAGGTCCTCTCCTACGAGCAGTACTTC. It specifies CASSFSQVLSYEQYF.

This chain uses TRBV9 with TRBJ2-7; 8 positions match TRBD1. CDR3 size: 15 residues. With V trimmed by 2 bases and J by 6 bases, 10 bases remained unmatched. CDR1 and CDR2 from the germline V gene are SGDLS and YYNGEE. CDR3 protein: CASSVERRTGREQYF. In DNA form, the CDR3 reads TGTGCCAGCAGCGTGGAAAGGAGGACAGGGCGCGAGCAGTACTTC.

This rearrangement joins TRBV5-8 to TRBJ1-2; no definite D call. CDR3 size: 12 residues. V lost 0 bases and J 8 bases, leaving 8 bases between the germline ends. The germline gives CDR1 SGHTS, CDR2 YDEGEE. CDR3 amino acids: CASSLVRRGYTF. The CDR3 DNA follows: TGTGCCAGCAGCTTGGTGCGGCGGGGCTACACCTTC. Together with reference TRBV5-8 and TRBJ1-2, the CDR3 gives the full variable domain: EAGVTQSPTHLIKTRGQQATLRCSPISGHTSVYWYQQALGLGLQFLLWYDEGEERNRGNFPPRFSGRQFPNYSSELNVNALELEDSALYLCASSLVRRGYTFGSGTRLTVV.

The rearrangement links TRBV30 to TRBJ2-1, with TRBD2 matching over 9 bases. Per the germline V gene, CDR1 is GTSNPN and CDR2 is SVGIG (reference sequence). Trimming removed 2 bases from V and 8 bases from J; junction bases left unmatched: 7. CDR3 length equals 14 residues. CDR3 sequence: CAWSLGTSIYEQFF. For the CDR3, the DNA is TGTGCCTGGAGTTTAGGGACTAGCATCTATGAGCAGTTCTTC.

The chain combines TRBV2 with TRBJ2-7; no firm D call. The CDR3 covers 11 residues. The germline V gene encodes CDR1 SNHLY and CDR2 FYNNEI. V was trimmed by 7 bases and J by 0 bases, leaving 4 bases between them. Written as DNA, the CDR3 is TGTGCCAGCACCAGCTCCTACGAGCAGTACTTC. Its translation: CASTSSYEQYF.

CDR3 sequence: CASSFAGVSYEQYF. The CDR3 DNA sequence: TGTGCCAGCAGTTTTGCGGGGGTCTCCTACGAGCAGTACTTC. This chain joins TRBV27 and TRBJ2-7, with 7 bases fitting TRBD2. This CDR3 has 14 residues. The germline CDR1 and CDR2 sequences are MNHEY and SMNVEV (reference sequence). V lost 3 bases, J lost 0 bases, and 2 bases stayed unmatched.

The chain joins TRBV7-9 to TRBJ1-6, with no clear D. CDR1 is SEHNR, CDR2 FQNEAQ, per germline (reference sequence). V was clipped by 3 bases and J by 7 bases, with 13 bases between them. The CDR3 extends over 15 amino acids. The CDR3 nucleotides are TGTGCCAGCAGCTTGAACCGAGGCAACAATTCACCCCTCCACTTT. Encoded protein: CASSLNRGNNSPLHF.

The chain is built from TRBV27 and TRBJ1-2, with TRBD1 as a possible D gene (6 bases). This CDR3 comprises 14 residues. Deletions cut 6 bases from V and 4 bases from J, with 15 bases between. From germline, CDR1 is MNHEY and CDR2 SMNVEV (reference sequence). Here the CDR3 DNA reads TGTGCCAGCAGCTCGGTTGGACAGCGCTATGGCTACACCTTC. This translates into CASSSVGQRYGYTF.